The 30 T cell receptor beta chains below were found in one sample sequenced in a study of T cell responses to AZD1222 COVID-19 vaccine. The protocol was immunoSEQ multiplex PCR, while the TCRdb copy is restricted to in-frame clones and leaves out a portion. Among over 100,000 clones listed, under 95% were seen once. This sample comprised peripheral blood, obtained 28 days after the second AZD1222 dose. The receptors here all came from an adult who received the AZD1222 COVID-19 vaccine.

The CDR3 region is CASSLARGSTDTQYF. CDR3 coding DNA: TGCGCCAGCAGCTTGGCCCGGGGGAGCACAGATACGCAGTATTTT. The chain joins TRBV5-1 to TRBJ2-3; maybe TRBD2 (6 bases). The germline V and J ends were trimmed by 0 bases and 0 bases, with 8 bases remaining between them. CDR3 length: 15 residues. The germline gives CDR1 SGHRS, CDR2 YFSETQ.

The chain recombines TRBV19 with TRBJ1-2; D gene ambiguous. Germline V lookup: CDR1 LNHDA, CDR2 SQIVND (reference sequence). Trimming shortened V by 10 bases and J by 8 bases, and 17 bases separated the two germline ends. This CDR3 has 12 residues. The CDR3 reads CAITNDIWGYTF. The CDR3 DNA is TGTGCCATTACAAATGACATCTGGGGCTACACCTTC.

The chain uses TRBV9 and TRBJ1-5; D is undetermined. Germline assignment: CDR1 SGDLS and CDR2 YYNGEE. The CDR3 length is 15 residues. Trimming pared 4 bases from V and 4 bases from J, leaving 15 bases between. The CDR3 loop is CASSLSPLPNQPQHF. The DNA for the CDR3 is TGTGCCAGCAGCTTAAGTCCTCTCCCTAATCAGCCCCAGCATTTT.

In DNA form, the CDR3 reads TGTGCCAGCAGCCCATCGGGGAGTTCCTACGAGCAGTACTTC. This sequence encodes CASSPSGSSYEQYF. This chain connects TRBV27 to TRBJ2-7; perhaps TRBD2 as D (5 bases). This CDR3 spans 14 amino acids. CDR1 is MNHEY and CDR2 is SMNVEV in the germline V gene (reference sequence). With 6 bases removed from V and 1 base from J, the gap between germline ends came to 13 bases.

Regarding this clone: A junction end diverges from the germline sequence, so it may reflect a read error. The chain uses TRBV5-4 and TRBJ2-4, with D perhaps being TRBD1 or TRBD2 (6 bases each). Germline CDR1 is SGHNT and CDR2 is YYREEE (reference sequence). The CDR3 covers 13 residues. The CDR3 region has the DNA TGTGCCAGCAGCTTCTGGGGGGCGCCTCCCCTACACTTC. Translation gives CASSFWGAPPLHF.

The chain is built from TRBV19 and TRBJ2-1; 7 nucleotides agree with TRBD2. Germline V gives CDR1 LNHDA, CDR2 SQIVND (reference sequence). V trimming: 3 bases; J trimming: 3 bases; junction bases outside the gene matches: 11. This CDR3 is 17 amino acids long. The CDR3 loop reads CASSITSSSGIYNEQFF. The CDR3 nucleotides read TGTGCCAGTAGTATCACCTCTTCTAGCGGTATCTACAATGAGCAGTTCTTC.

This chain links TRBV5-4 with TRBJ2-7, with a tentative D call TRBD2 (6 bases). The V end was cut by 1 base, the J end by 2 bases, with 13 bases between. The CDR3 runs 15 residues. The germline V gene has CDR1 SGHNT and CDR2 YYREEE (reference sequence). Here the CDR3 reads CASSLPAGGTYEQYF. The CDR3 coding sequence is TGTGCCAGCAGCTTGCCGGCGGGCGGGACCTACGAGCAGTACTTC.

J is TRBJ2-3 and V is TRBV18; TRBD2 might be the D (5 bases). This CDR3 is built from 14 residues. V lost 2 bases to trimming and J lost 3 bases, with 9 bases between them. The germline V gene has CDR1 KGHSH and CDR2 LQKENI. CDR3 nucleotide sequence: TGTGCCAGCTCACCAATCTCGGGGACAGATACGCAGTATTTT. Its translation: CASSPISGTDTQYF.

The chain uses TRBV5-5 and TRBJ2-7; D is uncertain. The V gene's germline CDR1 is SGHKS and CDR2 YYEKEE (reference sequence). This CDR3 has 13 amino acids. Trimming shortened V by 1 base and J by 4 bases, and 9 bases separated the two germline ends. DNA for the CDR3: TGTGCCAGCAGCTTGTTTGTGGGGTACGAGCAGTACTTC. This codes for CASSLFVGYEQYF.

The chain combines TRBV7-2 with TRBJ2-1; 12 positions agree with TRBD2. The CDR3 consists of 16 residues. CDR1 and CDR2 (germline): SGHTA, FQGNSA. V dropped 6 bases and J dropped 2; count of bases not matched to a gene: 5. This CDR3 is CASRGLAGKAYNEQFF. The CDR3 nucleotides read TGTGCCAGCAGAGGACTAGCGGGGAAAGCCTACAATGAGCAGTTCTTC.

The chain has TRBV30 and TRBJ1-1; a weak D match, TRBD1 (5 bases). CDR1 and CDR2 from the germline V gene are GTSNPN and SVGIG (reference sequence). This CDR3 is 16 amino acids long. The ends were cut back, 0 bases at V and 1 base at J, with 15 bases in the middle. CDR3 DNA sequence: TGTGCCTGGAGTGTAACTTTTCGGGGGAGGAACACTGAAGCTTTCTTT. Translated: CAWSVTFRGRNTEAFF.

V gene TRBV7-6 combines with J gene TRBJ2-2, with 13 bases fitting TRBD2. CDR1 and CDR2 from the germline V gene are SGHVS and FNYEAQ. After removal of 6 bases from V and 7 bases from J, the junction contained 8 bases not matched to a gene. This CDR3 contains 16 residues. CDR3 sequence reads: CASSRGLAGESGELFF. The DNA for the CDR3 is TGTGCCAGCAGTCGAGGACTAGCGGGAGAGAGCGGGGAGCTGTTTTTT.

This chain connects TRBV19 to TRBJ2-1; 11 bases agree with TRBD2. Trimming removed 7 bases from V and 6 bases from J; junction bases left unmatched: 11. The germline V gene encodes CDR1 LNHDA and CDR2 SQIVND (reference sequence). The CDR3 is 16 amino acids. The CDR3 DNA sequence: TGTGCCAGTACTCGTCTAGCGGGAGGCGGGTCCAATGAGCAGTTCTTC. This encodes CASTRLAGGGSNEQFF.

This rearrangement joins TRBV19 to TRBJ2-2; D remains unclear. The CDR3 is made up of 13 amino acids. Looked up from germline, CDR1 is LNHDA and CDR2 is SQIVND (reference sequence). V dropped 5 bases and J dropped 1 base, with 5 bases sitting between them. The CDR3, as DNA: TGTGCCAGTAGTCTAGTGAACACCGGGGAGCTGTTTTTT. As protein: CASSLVNTGELFF. The full variable domain, rest sourced from reference TRBV19 and TRBJ2-2, is DGGITQSPKYLFRKEGQNVTLSCEQNLNHDAMYWYRQDPGQGLRLIYYSQIVNDFQKGDIAEGYSVSREKKESFPLTVTSAQKNPTAFYLCASSLVNTGELFFGEGSRLTVL.

V and J are TRBV6-5 and TRBJ2-7; D gene unclear. The CDR3 runs to 13 residues. V lost 2 bases and J 3 bases, leaving 8 bases between the germline ends. Germline loops: CDR1 MNHEY, CDR2 SVGAGI. CDR3 bases: TGTGCCAGCAGTTACACTGGAGACTACGAGCAGTACTTC. As protein: CASSYTGDYEQYF.

V usage is TRBV19 and J usage is TRBJ1-2; D is uncertain. The CDR3 is 8 residues long. Germline V gives CDR1 LNHDA, CDR2 SQIVND (reference sequence). The CDR3 nucleotides are TGTCGAACGAGTGGCTACACCTTC. This codes for CRTSGYTF.

On this clone itself: Other nucleotide sequences from this sample produce the same CDR3. V usage is TRBV2 and J usage is TRBJ1-5; D remains unclear. The CDR3 consists of 13 residues. Trimming shortened V by 6 bases and J by 0 bases, and 6 bases separated the two germline ends. CDR1 and CDR2 from the germline V gene are SNHLY and FYNNEI. CDR3 in amino acids: CASRRDSNQPQHF. The CDR3 coding sequence is TGTGCCAGCAGAAGGGATAGCAATCAGCCCCAGCATTTT.

This chain joins TRBV19 and TRBJ2-7; possible D gene TRBD1, 6 bases. This CDR3 has 15 residues. V was pared by 5 bases and J by 3 bases, with 17 bases between. Germline CDR1 is LNHDA and CDR2 is SQIVND (reference sequence). CDR3 loop: CASSPPQTGFYEQYF. Written as DNA, the CDR3 is TGTGCCAGTAGTCCGCCCCAGACAGGATTCTACGAGCAGTACTTC.

This clone was recorded once. This chain joins TRBV5-5 and TRBJ2-3, with 8 nucleotides matching TRBD1. V lost 4 bases and J lost 2; bases outside the gene matches: 6. The V gene's germline CDR1 is SGHKS and CDR2 YYEKEE (reference sequence). The CDR3 spans 15 residues. The CDR3 spells CASSKGQDPTDTQYF. In DNA, the CDR3 is TGTGCCAGCAGCAAGGGACAGGACCCCACAGATACGCAGTATTTT.

The chain is built from TRBV7-8 and TRBJ2-1; D uncertain. The CDR3 length is 13 residues. Germline CDR1 reads SGHVS; CDR2 reads FQNEAQ. V shed 3 bases and J shed 7 bases, with 10 bases lying between them. The CDR3 region is CASSFLLRNEQFF. DNA for the CDR3: TGTGCCAGCAGCTTTCTGCTTAGAAATGAGCAGTTCTTC.

The rearrangement joins TRBV7-3 to TRBJ2-1; TRBD2 agrees at 11 bases. The CDR3 has 18 residues. The trim removed 2 bases at V and 3 bases at J, leaving 9 bases unmatched. Germline V CDR1 and CDR2: SGHTA, FQGTGA. The chain's CDR3 is CASSLGGTSGTLYNEQFF. The DNA for the CDR3 is TGTGCCAGCAGCTTAGGCGGGACTAGCGGCACACTCTACAATGAGCAGTTCTTC.

There are a few counts of this clone. The rearrangement joins TRBV2 to TRBJ2-7; 7 bases align to TRBD1. The CDR3 runs to 13 residues. Germline V gene lookup returns CDR1 SNHLY and CDR2 FYNNEI. With 4 bases clipped from V and 2 bases from J, the junction kept 2 bases outside the gene matches. The CDR3 DNA follows: TGTGCCAGCAGTGGACAGGGTCCCTACGAGCAGTACTTC. This gives the protein CASSGQGPYEQYF.

CDR3 nucleotide sequence: TGTGCCAGCAGCTGGTCGGCAGGGATGAATTCACCCCTCCACTTT. Encoded protein: CASSWSAGMNSPLHF. The chain has TRBV7-9 and TRBJ1-6; D is perhaps TRBD1 (5 bases). Germline lookup yields CDR1 SEHNR and CDR2 FQNEAQ (reference sequence). Trimming stripped 4 bases from V and 7 bases from J, with 14 bases between. This CDR3 spans 15 amino acids.

The V call is TRBV19, the J call TRBJ2-6; possible D gene TRBD1, 5 bases. Germline V gene lookup returns CDR1 LNHDA and CDR2 SQIVND (reference sequence). Trimming shortened V by 3 bases and J by 0 bases, and 12 bases separated the two germline ends. This CDR3 is 17 amino acids long. CDR3 sequence (DNA): TGTGCCAGTAGTATGTGGCAGGGCCCCTCTGGGGCCAACGTCCTGACTTTC. Its protein is CASSMWQGPSGANVLTF.

The V call is TRBV19, the J call TRBJ2-5, with 16 bases aligning to TRBD2. CDR1 is LNHDA, CDR2 SQIVND, per germline (reference sequence). CDR3 length equals 18 residues. The trim removed 4 bases at V and 1 base at J, leaving 6 bases unmatched. For the CDR3, the DNA is TGTGCCAGTAGTAGTCCCGGGACTAGCGGGAGGGCCCAAGAGACCCAGTACTTC. It translates to CASSSPGTSGRAQETQYF.

The chain combines TRBV5-1 with TRBJ2-7, with 8 bases identical to TRBD1. The CDR3 loop spans 15 amino acids. Per germline, CDR1 SGHRS and CDR2 YFSETQ. With 0 bases clipped from V and 3 bases from J, the junction kept 5 bases outside the gene matches. CDR3 DNA: TGCGCCAGCAGCTTGGGGGGACAGGTGTACTACGAGCAGTACTTC. Its protein is CASSLGGQVYYEQYF.

The chain is built from TRBV2 and TRBJ1-4, with D possibly being TRBD1 (5 bases). The length of the CDR3 is 15 residues. Germline lookup yields CDR1 SNHLY and CDR2 FYNNEI. V gave up 2 bases and J gave up 4 bases, with 11 bases separating them. The CDR3 region has the DNA TGTGCCAGCAGTGAAAAAGGGGCTAATAATGAAAAACTGTTTTTT. Translated, it gives CASSEKGANNEKLFF.

This rearrangement joins TRBV10-3 to TRBJ1-1; D call uncertain. The CDR3 is 13 amino acids. Trimming left V 4 bases short and J 1 base short, with 7 bases between. The germline V gene encodes CDR1 ENHRY and CDR2 SYGVKD. Here the CDR3 DNA reads TGTGCCATCAGTGGCCCACCGAACACTGAAGCTTTCTTT. This codes for CAISGPPNTEAFF.

V usage is TRBV18 and J usage is TRBJ1-2, with 10 bases matching TRBD1. The CDR3 contains 16 residues. Losses at the gene ends were 3 bases for V and 3 bases for J; bases not matched to a gene: 7. CDR1 KGHSH and CDR2 LQKENI come from the germline V gene. The CDR3 protein is CASSPETGGIYYGYTF. CDR3 nucleotides: TGTGCCAGCTCACCCGAGACAGGGGGCATTTACTATGGCTACACCTTC.

The chain combines TRBV28 with TRBJ1-4, with D possibly matching TRBD1 (6 bases). V was cut by 7 bases and J by 5 bases, with 11 bases left in between. This CDR3 has 13 residues. The germline V gene has CDR1 MDHEN and CDR2 SYDVKM. The DNA for the CDR3 is TGTGCCAGCAAGGGGGGGTACAATGAAAAACTGTTTTTT. Protein sequence: CASKGGYNEKLFF.